Reported below is one T cell receptor (beta chain). Its target is not known. Germline V gene sequence: CDR1 SGHNT, CDR2 YENEEA. Trimming pared 0 bases from V and 5 bases from J, leaving 11 bases between. This CDR3 is built from 15 residues. These data originate in a study of T cell responses to AZD1222 COVID-19 vaccine. Notes on the study in general: Donors were largely white British and mainly female; clonal diversity was possibly underestimated.

Some clones are missing from TCRdb's copy, which holds only in-frame ones; the method was immunoSEQ multiplex PCR. Seen here are 90,000 to 130,000 clones, 80% to 85% observed once, and the top ten hold roughly 10%. The TCR was taken from an adult in good health. The V call is TRBV11-3, the J call TRBJ2-1; D is ambiguous. The material was peripheral blood, obtained on day 0 of AZD1222 vaccination. For the CDR3, the DNA is TGTGCCAGCAGCTTAGAATGGAACTTACACAATGAGCAGTTCTTC. Translated, it gives CASSLEWNLHNEQFF.